Detailed here is one T cell receptor (beta chain). What it binds is unknown. In total, each donor contributed a single heparinised blood draw that averaged approximately 0.12 L. CD4+ naive, central memory, regulatory and stem cell-like memory subsets were isolated by sorting on CD45RO/CCR7/CD25/CD127/CD95/CD27. This sample was included in a study of beta chain features in type 1 diabetes. The study, taken as a whole, reports: A pattern of fewer insertions and more deletions at VDJ junctions was seen in type 1 diabetes patients. Type 1 diabetes patients had moderately but significantly shorter TCRB CDR3s in all four CD4+ subsets.

Since all of the isolated RNA was reverse transcribed, expressed TCRB transcripts were what got sequenced. Libraries were prepared by immunoSEQ multiplex PCR; TCRdb keeps only in-frame clonotypes and omits some of them. Among about 120,000 clones listed, around 17% were seen once. Germline V gene lookup returns CDR1 SGHRS and CDR2 YFSETQ. The CDR3 consists of 15 residues. The V gene lost 4 bases and the J gene lost 0 bases, with 12 bases spanning the gap. J is TRBJ2-3 and V is TRBV5-1; the D gene could be TRBD1 or TRBD2 (5 bases each). Sample: central memory CD4+ T cells from blood. The clonotype originates from a man aged 25-45 years with type 1 diabetes. The CDR3 reads CASSAQGPSTDTQYF. The CDR3 nucleotides are TGCGCCAGCAGCGCTCAGGGACCTAGCACAGATACGCAGTATTTT.